These T cell receptor beta chains were read from a single sample in a study of vaccination and CD4 T cells after COVID-19. In TCRdb, the PCR reads were re-called with MiXCR into one record per CDR3 protein. Of about 23,000 distinct CDR3 sequences in the sample, under 40% were seen once. What these receptors recognize is not known. The sequencing here drew on CD4+ T cells from blood, cultured in vitro, taken about 7 months after SARS-CoV-2 vaccination. The receptor source for this set is a human donor who had recovered from COVID-19. The CDR3 runs from the conserved cysteine through the conserved F or W. The order of the fields is clone size, D gene, V gene, J gene, CDR3 protein, CDR3 DNA. The D gene is left open where the match is weak. Only some rows state a clone size, as once, few, many or a class for expanded clones.

clone_size: .; d_call: TRBD1; v_call: TRBV20-1; j_call: TRBJ1-2; cdr3_aa: CSASPRPGQQIYGYTF; cdr3_nt: TGCAGTGCTAGTCCCCGACCGGGACAGCAAATCTATGGCTACACCTTC
clone_size: .; d_call: TRBD1; v_call: TRBV7-9; j_call: TRBJ2-5; cdr3_aa: CASNYPGQGAQETQYF; cdr3_nt: TGTGCCAGCAACTACCCGGGACAGGGGGCTCAAGAGACCCAGTACTTC
clone_size: .; d_call: TRBD2; v_call: TRBV28; j_call: TRBJ2-1; cdr3_aa: CASSTSLRGLAGYNEQFF; cdr3_nt: TGTGCCAGCAGTACCTCCCTAAGGGGACTAGCGGGCTACAATGAGCAGTTCTTC
clone_size: .; d_call: .; v_call: TRBV7-3; j_call: TRBJ1-6; cdr3_aa: CASSWDWNSPLHF; cdr3_nt: TGTGCCAGCAGCTGGGACTGGAATTCACCCCTCCACTTT
clone_size: .; d_call: .; v_call: TRBV20-1; j_call: TRBJ2-1; cdr3_aa: CSAAPRATEQFF; cdr3_nt: TGCAGTGCTGCCCCTAGGGCTACCGAGCAGTTCTTC
clone_size: .; d_call: TRBD2; v_call: TRBV20-1; j_call: TRBJ2-3; cdr3_aa: CSASFAGGMVTDTQYF; cdr3_nt: TGCAGTGCTAGTTTTGCGGGAGGTATGGTGACAGATACGCAGTATTTT
clone_size: few; d_call: TRBD2; v_call: TRBV10-3; j_call: TRBJ2-7; cdr3_aa: CAISQSSGSMGEQYF; cdr3_nt: TGTGCCATCAGTCAATCAAGCGGGAGTATGGGTGAGCAGTACTTC
clone_size: medium-sized; d_call: .; v_call: TRBV20-1; j_call: TRBJ1-5; cdr3_aa: CSARRAFNQPQHF; cdr3_nt: TGCAGTGCTCGCCGGGCCTTCAATCAGCCCCAGCATTTT
clone_size: .; d_call: TRBD1; v_call: TRBV18; j_call: TRBJ1-1; cdr3_aa: CASSPAGGHEAFF; cdr3_nt: TGTGCCAGCTCACCCGCAGGGGGCCATGAAGCTTTCTTT
clone_size: .; d_call: TRBD2; v_call: TRBV10-1; j_call: TRBJ2-1; cdr3_aa: CASSGGLAGEWEQFF; cdr3_nt: TGCGCCAGCAGCGGGGGACTAGCGGGAGAATGGGAGCAGTTCTTC
clone_size: .; d_call: .; v_call: TRBV20-1; j_call: TRBJ2-5; cdr3_aa: CSGTQILGETQYF; cdr3_nt: TGCAGCGGAACCCAAATTCTCGGGGAGACCCAGTACTTC
clone_size: few; d_call: .; v_call: TRBV7-8; j_call: TRBJ2-7; cdr3_aa: CASSPSGKPYEQYF; cdr3_nt: TGTGCCAGCAGTCCTTCCGGGAAGCCCTACGAGCAGTACTTC
clone_size: .; d_call: TRBD2; v_call: TRBV5-4; j_call: TRBJ2-5; cdr3_aa: CASSDPTSGSRRETQYF; cdr3_nt: TGTGCCAGCAGCGATCCGACTAGCGGGAGTCGGCGAGAGACCCAGTACTTC
clone_size: .; d_call: .; v_call: TRBV20-1; j_call: TRBJ2-3; cdr3_aa: CSARDPLRADTQYF; cdr3_nt: TGCAGTGCTAGAGACCCCCTCAGGGCAGATACGCAGTATTTT
clone_size: .; d_call: TRBD1; v_call: TRBV28; j_call: TRBJ2-1; cdr3_aa: CASSLLGQASSYNEQFF; cdr3_nt: TGTGCCAGCAGTTTACTCGGACAGGCGAGCTCCTACAATGAGCAGTTCTTC
clone_size: .; d_call: .; v_call: TRBV24-1; j_call: TRBJ2-7; cdr3_aa: CATSDVKGVGSYEQYF; cdr3_nt: TGTGCCACCAGTGATGTTAAGGGGGTAGGGTCCTACGAGCAGTACTTC
clone_size: .; d_call: .; v_call: TRBV20-1; j_call: TRBJ2-3; cdr3_aa: CSARVQRTSTDTQYF; cdr3_nt: TGCAGTGCTAGGGTCCAGCGGACTAGCACAGATACGCAGTATTTT
clone_size: few; d_call: .; v_call: TRBV20-1; j_call: TRBJ2-7; cdr3_aa: CSARPSITYEQYF; cdr3_nt: TGCAGTGCTAGACCGTCGATCACCTACGAGCAGTACTTC
clone_size: .; d_call: .; v_call: TRBV20-1; j_call: TRBJ2-4; cdr3_aa: CSARRGKNIQYF; cdr3_nt: TGCAGTGCCCGCCGGGGGAAAAACATTCAGTACTTC
clone_size: few; d_call: .; v_call: TRBV27; j_call: TRBJ2-3; cdr3_aa: CASSLRRADTQYF; cdr3_nt: TGTGCCAGCAGTTTACGGAGAGCAGATACGCAGTATTTT
clone_size: few; d_call: TRBD2; v_call: TRBV6-1; j_call: TRBJ2-3; cdr3_aa: CASTLVGAGGPYTQYF; cdr3_nt: TGTGCCAGCACCCTCGTGGGAGCGGGAGGGCCGTATACGCAGTATTTT
clone_size: few; d_call: TRBD1; v_call: TRBV7-2; j_call: TRBJ2-7; cdr3_aa: CASSSQGASYEQYF; cdr3_nt: TGTGCCAGCAGCTCACAGGGGGCCTCCTACGAGCAGTACTTC
clone_size: .; d_call: .; v_call: TRBV19; j_call: TRBJ2-7; cdr3_aa: CASSKAGSYEQYF; cdr3_nt: TGTGCCAGTAGTAAGGCAGGGTCCTACGAGCAGTACTTC
clone_size: few; d_call: .; v_call: TRBV20-1; j_call: TRBJ2-1; cdr3_aa: CSARDQIGGDQFF; cdr3_nt: TGCAGTGCTAGAGATCAGATTGGCGGAGATCAGTTCTTC
clone_size: medium-sized; d_call: .; v_call: TRBV7-6; j_call: TRBJ2-5; cdr3_aa: CASSLAAETQYF; cdr3_nt: TGTGCCAGCAGCTTAGCAGCCGAGACCCAGTACTTC
clone_size: .; d_call: .; v_call: TRBV20-1; j_call: TRBJ2-7; cdr3_aa: CSASSFREQYF; cdr3_nt: TGCAGTGCTAGTAGCTTCCGGGAGCAGTACTTC
clone_size: few; d_call: .; v_call: TRBV7-9; j_call: TRBJ2-7; cdr3_aa: CASSFTGSSYEQYF; cdr3_nt: TGTGCCAGCAGCTTTACAGGGTCCTCCTACGAGCAGTACTTC
clone_size: .; d_call: TRBD2; v_call: TRBV2; j_call: TRBJ2-1; cdr3_aa: CASADGGSSYNEQFF; cdr3_nt: TGTGCCAGCGCGGACGGCGGGAGCTCCTACAATGAGCAGTTCTTC
clone_size: .; d_call: .; v_call: TRBV20-1; j_call: TRBJ2-7; cdr3_aa: CSVSKLVTEQYF; cdr3_nt: TGCAGTGTGAGTAAACTAGTTACCGAGCAGTACTTC
clone_size: .; d_call: .; v_call: TRBV20-1; j_call: TRBJ2-7; cdr3_aa: CSAQDPGGYEQYF; cdr3_nt: TGCAGTGCCCAGGACCCCGGTGGGTACGAGCAGTACTTC
clone_size: .; d_call: .; v_call: TRBV20-1; j_call: TRBJ2-1; cdr3_aa: CSAKETNYEQFF; cdr3_nt: TGCAGTGCTAAAGAGACTAACTATGAGCAGTTCTTC
clone_size: .; d_call: TRBD2; v_call: TRBV28; j_call: TRBJ2-3; cdr3_aa: CASETSGSRDTQYF; cdr3_nt: TGTGCCAGCGAAACTAGCGGGAGTAGGGATACGCAGTATTTT
clone_size: .; d_call: TRBD2; v_call: TRBV20-1; j_call: TRBJ2-7; cdr3_aa: CSAKPGLLYEQYF; cdr3_nt: TGCAGTGCCAAGCCGGGACTACTCTACGAGCAGTACTTC
clone_size: .; d_call: TRBD2; v_call: TRBV7-9; j_call: TRBJ2-7; cdr3_aa: CASSLGGLAGGHEQYF; cdr3_nt: TGTGCCAGCAGCTTAGGGGGACTAGCGGGAGGCCACGAGCAGTACTTC
clone_size: .; d_call: .; v_call: TRBV7-8; j_call: TRBJ2-7; cdr3_aa: CASRTNRGRGYEQYF; cdr3_nt: TGTGCCAGCAGAACTAATCGGGGCCGGGGTTACGAGCAGTACTTC
clone_size: .; d_call: .; v_call: TRBV7-3; j_call: TRBJ2-7; cdr3_aa: CASSLMKRKSSYEQYF; cdr3_nt: TGTGCCAGCAGCTTGATGAAGAGGAAGAGCTCCTACGAGCAGTACTTC
clone_size: few; d_call: TRBD1; v_call: TRBV27; j_call: TRBJ1-1; cdr3_aa: CASSTQGFFTEAFF; cdr3_nt: TGTGCCAGCAGTACACAGGGGTTTTTCACTGAAGCTTTCTTT
clone_size: .; d_call: TRBD2; v_call: TRBV27; j_call: TRBJ2-7; cdr3_aa: CASSPKAGALSYEQYF; cdr3_nt: TGTGCCAGCAGTCCAAAAGCGGGAGCCCTCTCCTACGAGCAGTACTTC
clone_size: .; d_call: .; v_call: TRBV6-1; j_call: TRBJ2-3; cdr3_aa: CASNRDGTDTQYF; cdr3_nt: TGTGCCAGCAACCGGGACGGCACAGATACGCAGTATTTT
clone_size: medium-sized; d_call: .; v_call: TRBV7-9; j_call: TRBJ2-7; cdr3_aa: CASSLQGGIGEQYF; cdr3_nt: TGTGCCAGCAGCTTGCAGGGTGGAATCGGGGAGCAGTACTTC
clone_size: .; d_call: TRBD2; v_call: TRBV20-1; j_call: TRBJ2-7; cdr3_aa: CSARRTSGIVDEQYF; cdr3_nt: TGCAGTGCTAGAAGGACTAGCGGGATCGTGGACGAGCAGTACTTC
clone_size: few; d_call: .; v_call: TRBV7-2; j_call: TRBJ2-7; cdr3_aa: CASSYDRSYEQYF; cdr3_nt: TGTGCCAGCAGCTATGACAGATCCTACGAGCAGTACTTC
clone_size: .; d_call: TRBD1; v_call: TRBV15; j_call: TRBJ2-7; cdr3_aa: CATSGEYAGGYEQYF; cdr3_nt: TGTGCCACCAGCGGAGAATACGCAGGGGGCTACGAGCAGTACTTC
clone_size: .; d_call: .; v_call: TRBV28; j_call: TRBJ2-5; cdr3_aa: CASSLWTAKETRYF; cdr3_nt: TGTGCCAGCAGTTTATGGACAGCTAAAGAGACCCGGTACTTC
clone_size: once; d_call: TRBD1; v_call: TRBV7-2; j_call: TRBJ1-6; cdr3_aa: CASRPQTGFNSPLHF; cdr3_nt: TGTGCCAGCAGACCTCAGACAGGGTTTAATTCACCCCTCCACTTT
clone_size: few; d_call: .; v_call: TRBV20-1; j_call: TRBJ1-5; cdr3_aa: CSARAGWQGSQPQHF; cdr3_nt: TGCAGTGCTAGAGCCGGTTGGCAGGGTAGTCAGCCCCAGCATTTT
clone_size: few; d_call: TRBD1; v_call: TRBV19; j_call: TRBJ1-5; cdr3_aa: CASDRQGGNQPQHF; cdr3_nt: TGTGCCAGTGATAGACAGGGGGGCAATCAGCCCCAGCATTTT
clone_size: .; d_call: .; v_call: TRBV20-1; j_call: TRBJ2-1; cdr3_aa: CSPTIGAGSYNEQFF; cdr3_nt: TGCAGTCCCACCATCGGCGCGGGCTCCTACAATGAGCAGTTCTTC
clone_size: .; d_call: .; v_call: TRBV6-1; j_call: TRBJ2-7; cdr3_aa: CASSRRGLTYEQYF; cdr3_nt: TGTGCCAGCAGTCGAAGGGGGTTAACCTACGAGCAGTACTTC
clone_size: medium-sized; d_call: .; v_call: TRBV7-2; j_call: TRBJ2-5; cdr3_aa: CASSPHRRGTQETQYF; cdr3_nt: TGTGCCAGCAGCCCCCACCGGCGGGGCACACAAGAGACCCAGTACTTC